The entry below describes one T cell receptor (beta chain). This record comes from a study of CD8 T cells in Susac syndrome. A quantity of roughly 0.5 to 1 ug RNA underwent reverse transcription using random hexamers. TCRdb reprocessed the immunoSEQ multiplex PCR reads via MiXCR and lists one record per CDR3 protein. Of over 95,000 distinct CDR3 sequences in the sample, approximately 91% were seen once. V was pared by 5 bases and J by 6 bases, with 20 bases between. Germline-derived CDR1 and CDR2 are SGHRS and YFSETQ. The CDR3 contains 15 residues. Sequencing targeted TCR beta in T cells from blood (CD8+ and CD4+).

J is TRBJ1-1 and V is TRBV5-1, with TRBD1 as a possible D gene (6 bases). This clonotype was obtained from a human donor in good health. The sequenced sample consisted of CD4+ T cells from PBMCs. CDR3 coding DNA: TGCGCCAGCAGTTTCAGCCAGACAGGCGGCGCTGAAGCTTTCTTT. Translated: CASSFSQTGGAEAFF.